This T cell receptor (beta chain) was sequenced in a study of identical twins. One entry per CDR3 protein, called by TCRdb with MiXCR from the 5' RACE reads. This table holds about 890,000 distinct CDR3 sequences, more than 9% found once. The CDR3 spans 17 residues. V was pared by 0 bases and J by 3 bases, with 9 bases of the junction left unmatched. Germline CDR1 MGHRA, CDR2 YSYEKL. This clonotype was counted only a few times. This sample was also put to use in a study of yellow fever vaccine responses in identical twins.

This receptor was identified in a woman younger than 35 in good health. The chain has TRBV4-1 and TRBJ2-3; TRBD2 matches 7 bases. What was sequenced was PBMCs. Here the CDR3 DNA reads TGCGCCAGCAGCCAAGAAGAGGGGAGGGCCTTGACAGATACGCAGTATTTT. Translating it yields CASSQEEGRALTDTQYF.